This T cell receptor beta chain stems from a study of regulatory T cells in long-lasting Graves disease listed by TCRdb under 2021. About the study as a whole: To count as having persistent Graves' disease, a patient had to have received antithyroid drug treatment for over 5 years with TSH receptor autoantibodies remaining persistently positive. Persistent Graves' disease patients were compared with newly diagnosed Graves' disease patients by peripheral blood TCR sequencing and RNA sequencing. The study took place in China and was registered as a clinical trial. A total of around 35 samples were covered by TCR sequencing, comprising approximately 13 persistent and around 20 newly diagnosed Graves' disease patients. Antithyroid drugs had been taken for approximately ten years on average by persistent Graves' disease patients in the clinical cohort.

The label giving this sample's time point can be read as: persistent/refractory GD, antithyroid drugs over 5 years with positive TRAb. For both TCR sequencing and RNA sequencing, RNA was extracted from PBMCs in TRIzol. Graves' disease was diagnosed according to American Thyroid Association guidelines. Patients were recruited from an endocrinology department in Xi'an, China. Each patient gave approximately 8.8 milliliters of peripheral blood, collected in an EDTA anticoagulant tube. Ficoll Paque Plus density gradient separation was used to isolate PBMCs, and no further T cell sorting was done. RNA quality was checked with an Agilent 2100 Bioanalyzer and agarose gel, and concentration with a NanoDrop 2000. Worth noting for this clonotype: Its antigen has not been determined. The sample holds no much larger clone one base away, and base qualities are not on file.

The junction carries 23 bases between V and J, which are trimmed by 5 bases and 3 bases respectively. CDR1 SEHNR and CDR2 FQNEAQ are derived from the germline V gene (reference sequence). The CDR3, cysteine through phenylalanine, is 17 amino acids long. This entry keeps only the CDR3 DNA: 51 bases, framed from base 1. The method behind the library was multiplex PCR. These reads were obtained on an Illumina HiSeq 4000. iRepertoire HTBI primers and Arm-PCR amplification of CDR3 regions were used to construct TCR beta libraries. PCR products were gel purified before sequencing. Per the authors' processing: Gene usage analysis of CDR3 amino acid clonotypes relied on the 62 TRBV and fewer than 15 TRBJ segments identified across samples. Filtered high-quality paired reads were merged into contigs using COPE and FqMerger. Contigs were aligned with BLAST to IMGT TRBV, TRBD and TRBJ reference genes, and CDR3 was defined per IMGT. Clonotypes above 0.1% frequency were classified as highly expanded clones. Shannon entropy served as the measure of repertoire diversity, while the Gini coefficient captured V-J evenness. A clonotype found in more than one individual was treated as public. Using fastp at Q25 and MiXCR, TCRdb reprocessed the public reads and kept productive beta chains. Each record represents a unique CDR3 protein, reported with the most common genes and DNA among its rows. TCRdb's processing, not the authors' own work, is the source of the V and J calls. The sample profile shows some 420,000 distinct CDR3 sequences; approximately 22% of them were found once. Together, the top ten hold 10% to 15% of the sample.

Findings and caveats that apply to the study as a whole: Lower TCR Shannon entropy and fewer highly expanded clones were observed in persistent Graves' disease patients than in newly diagnosed patients, which suggested clonal expansion. The authors noted that the small sample size was a limitation that may lower accuracy. Patients with persistent disease shared more public clonotypes (fewer than 3,000) than newly diagnosed patients did (roughly 970). Sequencing and analysis were restricted to the TCR beta chain. Preferential use of TRBV28, TRBJ1-2 and TRBJ2-5 was observed in persistent disease, whereas TRBV20-1 and TRBJ2-1 were favored in newly diagnosed disease. The study examined only peripheral blood because the primary lesion, thyroid tissue, could not be accessed.

The chain is encoded by TRBV7-9 joined to TRBJ2-7; possibly the D gene is TRBD2, per 6 matching bases. The source was peripheral blood mononuclear cells (PBMCs), collected when the disease was refractory, from a patient treated with antithyroid drugs. The clonotype originates from a female donor with Graves disease. The nucleotides read TGTGCCAGCAGCCCCCGCCCAGGACTAAATTTGAACTACGAGCAGTACTTC. It encodes CASSPRPGLNLNYEQYF. The full variable domain, completed from the reference TRBV7-9 and TRBJ2-7 proteins outside the CDR3, reads DTGVSQNPRHKITKRGQNVTFRCDPISEHNRLYWYRQTLGQGPEFLTYFQNEAQLEKSRLLSDRFSAERPKGSFSTLEIQRTEQGDSAMYLCASSPRPGLNLNYEQYFGPGTRLTVT.